This TCR beta chain was sequenced during a study of metastatic and nonmetastatic thyroid tumors (dated by TCRdb to about 2020). General notes on the study: Repertoires were compared across peripheral blood and tumor or nodule tissue samples from malignant and benign thyroid patients.

Findings and caveats that apply to the study as a whole: In both blood and tumor samples, TCR beta diversity was reported to be significantly higher in malignant tumors than in benign nodules.

From a lookup of the germline V gene, CDR1 and CDR2 are KGHSH and LQKENI. The CDR3, from cysteine to phenylalanine, totals 12 residues. Just CDR3 DNA is preserved here, 36 bases in frame from base 1. The trim is 1 base for V and 7 bases for J, with a gap of 7 bases between the germline ends. To prepare the library, PCR was applied. The data were produced on an Illumina HiSeq 4000. High-throughput sequencing was used to profile the TCR beta-chain CDR3 region of every patient. The paper's processing steps were these. The researchers built a classifier to tell apart papillary thyroid cancer patients with distant metastasis, based on CDR3 differences among clinicopathological groups. To measure repertoire diversity the researchers used the Shannon index, while the Morisita-Horn index served to gauge how similar the tumor and blood repertoires were. TCRdb reanalyzed the raw reads on its own, using fastp at Q25 for trimming and MiXCR for clone calling, and kept in-frame beta chains. In this record, the V and J calls reflect TCRdb's handling and not the investigators' own analysis. This sample holds around 17,000 clones; approximately 28% were observed only once. The biggest ten clones account for 15% to 17% of the sample.

None of the patients had been given any treatment before thyroid surgery. Using T-cell receptor beta sequencing, the study looked back at clinical samples from patients collected from the early 2010s to the late 2010s. This clone has ten or more counts. There is no known antigen for this receptor. Base qualities are not at hand, and no much larger clone is one base apart. The chain joins TRBV18 to TRBJ1-1, with the D gene uncertain. This clonotype originated in a female donor with papillary thyroid cancer or a benign thyroid nodule (not recorded which). Some clones in this sample may be carry-over from other donors' samples. What was sequenced was tumor tissue. The DNA sequence is as follows: TGTGCCAGCTCACCACGAACAGATGAAGCTTTCTTT. It translates as CASSPRTDEAFF. The full variable domain, completed from the reference TRBV18 and TRBJ1-1 proteins outside the CDR3, reads NAGVMQNPRHLVRRRGQEARLRCSPMKGHSHVYWYRQLPEEGLKFMVYLQKENIIDESGMPKERFSAEFPKEGPSILRIQQVVRGDSAAYFCASSPRTDEAFFGQGTRLTVV.